Below are 3 T cell receptor beta chains sequenced from a single sample in a study of CD8 T cells in ankylosing spondylitis. TCRdb called the 5' RACE reads again in MiXCR, with one record for every CDR3 protein. The sample consists of about 700,000 distinct CDR3 sequences, over 15% of them appearing once. Study-level findings and limits: Several highly homologous variants made up a TCR beta motif, and this motif appeared characteristic of ankylosing spondylitis blood.

These receptors have no known antigen. The sequenced sample consisted of blood, either unsorted or a sorted T cell fraction (not recorded which). These receptors were taken from a male donor with ankylosing spondylitis.

This clonotype was observed at least ten times. The chain joins TRBV7-8 to TRBJ2-1; D unclear. V shed 7 bases and J shed 6 bases, with 16 bases lying between them. The CDR3 runs to 14 residues. Germline V gene lookup returns CDR1 SGHVS and CDR2 FQNEAQ. CDR3 in amino acids: CASIPGRVSNEQFF. The CDR3 nucleotides are TGTGCCAGCATCCCCGGCCGGGTATCCAATGAGCAGTTCTTC.

This chain uses TRBV20-1 with TRBJ1-2, with 8 positions matching TRBD1. The V and J ends lost 1 base and 4 bases, in that order; junction bases with no gene match: 20. Germline CDR1 and CDR2: DFQATT and SNEGSKA (reference sequence). The CDR3 totals 19 residues. The CDR3 region has the DNA TGCAGTGCTAGAGGTCCAGGCCAGGGGGCTCGTTTTCGGGGCTATGGCTACACCTTC. Translated, it gives CSARGPGQGARFRGYGYTF.

This clonotype occurred a few times. The germline gene is not matched at one end of the junction; a read error may be the cause. As DNA, the CDR3 is TGTGCCAGCAGTGAGTCGACAGGGATCAGCTCTGGAAACACCATATATTTT. Its translation is CASSESTGISSGNTIYF. This chain uses TRBV10-3 with TRBJ1-3; 7 bases are a match to TRBD1. Germline V lookup: CDR1 ENHRY, CDR2 SYGVKD. CDR3 length equals 17 residues.